This T cell receptor beta chain was profiled in a study of identical twins (dated by TCRdb to about 2016). Some background on the complete study: The study deep-sequenced TCR alpha and beta repertoires from monozygotic twins, unrelated adults of various ages and cord blood to test whether fetal clonotypes persist. To rule out contamination, the twin experiments were replicated at different times with different library preparation protocols.

Remarks on this clonotype: Its antigen specificity is not known. Base-call qualities are not available, and no considerably larger clone is one nucleotide away.

Relative to germline, V is 8 bases shorter and J is 1 base shorter, with 13 bases between their ends. The CDR3 runs 14 amino acids, cysteine and phenylalanine included. Only the CDR3 DNA stays, 42 bases, in frame from base 1. Only healthy Caucasian donors were included. Three pairs of female monozygotic twins, all aged roughly 18 to 29 years, made up the twin cohort. Peripheral blood mononuclear cells were the source from which RNA for the TCR libraries was isolated. Library creation used 5' RACE. The instrument given in TCRdb is Illumina HiSeq 2000. Template switching added a universal primer binding site, and the final cDNA carried a unique molecular identifier that allowed TCR cDNA molecules to be counted accurately. First-strand cDNA for TCR alpha and beta chains was synthesized from specific primers in the conserved constant-segment region. To control for contamination, every cDNA library was double barcoded, receiving both a SMART-Mk sample barcode and Illumina barcodes. TruSeq adapter sequences, together with Illumina sample barcodes, were added in two successive PCR steps. Sequencing of the TCR alpha and beta cDNA libraries was done on the Illumina HiSeq platform using custom primers. As for the original processing: Raw reads were processed with MiGEC to extract unique molecular identifiers, and MiXCR was used to determine CDR3 positions. For each individual, recombination models were inferred using an EM algorithm with the repgenHMM and IGoR tools. The tcR package in R was used for shared clonotype analysis, with sharing normalized by the product of cloneset sizes. Out-of-frame nonproductive sequences were analyzed to study raw recombination free of thymic and clonal selection effects. TCRdb reprocessed the public reads (quality trimming at Q25 with fastp, clone calling with MiXCR) and kept in-frame beta chains. Entries that share a CDR3 protein sequence are merged under the most common genes and DNA. These V and J calls rely on TCRdb rather than the paper's analysis. This sample gives roughly 570,000 distinct CDR3 sequences in total; nearly 10% of them show up just once. In total, the top ten clones hold more than 2.5% of the sample.

Overall study results and their limits: The excess sharing between twins in beta out-of-frame sequences was weaker because fewer shared sequences reduced the signal-to-noise ratio. Zero-insertion analyses could be partly confounded by invariant T cells such as MAIT and iNKT, though diverse VJ usage argued against such confounding for most clonotypes. Abundant cord blood beta clonotypes carried fewer insertions; young adult naive repertoires showed a weaker similar trend, while memory repertoires showed none. Compared with coincidental sharing between unrelated individuals, an excess of low generation-probability sequences was observed among out-of-frame TCR alpha sequences shared between twins. In monozygotic twins, recombination models systematically underestimated out-of-frame TCR alpha sharing, but the models matched the sharing seen between unrelated individuals. Because the same donors could not be followed over many years, conclusions were based on cross-sectional statistical analysis.

This same sample was also taken into another study, of yellow fever vaccine responses in identical twins. Reported in the second study: The T cell response to vaccination in identical twins was reported by the authors to appear partly convergent and partly personalized. In identical twins, the study followed T cell clones that responded to the vaccine with precision.

The specimen was PBMCs. The rearrangement joined TRBV12-3 or TRBV12-4 to TRBJ2-3; a tentative D call is TRBD2 (5 bases match). The TCR was taken from a woman aged 18-29 years in good health. The DNA is TGTGCCAGCCTCCCCCTCGGGGGCACAGATACGCAGTATTTT. Its coded protein is CASLPLGGTDTQYF.